This is a list of T cell receptor beta chains from one sample in a study of cytomegalovirus exposure and HLA in healthy donors. Measured with immunoSEQ multiplex PCR; TCRdb has only the in-frame clones, and not every one. The sample lists about 180,000 clones, more than 70% occurring once. Sequencing was carried out using PBMCs. The source is a man aged 30-40 years in good health and CMV-seronegative. Both conserved end residues are part of each CDR3. The D gene is left open where the match is weak. The size field is filled for only some rows; it gives once, few, many or a size class.

V gene: TRBV5-1; clone size: .; J gene: TRBJ2-3; D gene: .; CDR3 protein: CASSSSSSTGDTQYF; CDR3 DNA: TGCGCCAGCAGCTCCTCCTCTAGCACAGGGGATACGCAGTATTTT
V gene: TRBV27; clone size: .; J gene: TRBJ1-4; D gene: .; CDR3 protein: CASSLRRREEKLFF; CDR3 DNA: TGTGCCAGCAGTTTACGGAGGAGGGAGGAAAAACTGTTTTTT
V gene: TRBV6-5; clone size: .; J gene: TRBJ2-7; D gene: .; CDR3 protein: CASTRTRGPYEQYF; CDR3 DNA: TGTGCCAGCACTCGCACCAGGGGCCCCTATGAGCAGTACTTC
V gene: TRBV11-2; clone size: .; J gene: TRBJ2-6; D gene: .; CDR3 protein: CASSLLSLRDSGANVLTF; CDR3 DNA: TGTGCCAGCAGCTTACTGTCGCTCAGGGATTCTGGGGCCAACGTCCTGACTTTC
V gene: TRBV10-3; clone size: .; J gene: TRBJ1-1; D gene: TRBD1; CDR3 protein: CAISERDRGVNTEAFF; CDR3 DNA: TGTGCCATCAGTGAACGGGACAGGGGGGTGAACACTGAAGCTTTCTTT
V gene: TRBV12-2; clone size: .; J gene: TRBJ1-1; D gene: .; CDR3 protein: CASRLRGMTEAFF; CDR3 DNA: TGTGCAAGTCGCTTAAGGGGGATGACTGAAGCTTTCTTT
V gene: TRBV7-6; clone size: once; J gene: TRBJ2-3; D gene: .; CDR3 protein: CASSLYHGDTQYF; CDR3 DNA: TGTGCCAGCAGCTTATATCACGGAGATACGCAGTATTTT
V gene: TRBV14; clone size: .; J gene: TRBJ2-5; D gene: .; CDR3 protein: CASSQEDYRKETQYF; CDR3 DNA: TGTGCCAGCAGCCAAGAGGACTACCGCAAAGAGACCCAGTACTTC
V gene: TRBV9; clone size: few; J gene: TRBJ1-2; D gene: TRBD1; CDR3 protein: CASSVGRGGLYGYTF; CDR3 DNA: TGTGCCAGCAGCGTAGGTCGAGGGGGCCTCTATGGCTACACCTTC
V gene: TRBV30; clone size: few; J gene: TRBJ1-4; D gene: .; CDR3 protein: CGVGKTNEKLFF; CDR3 DNA: TGCGGGGTGGGGAAAACTAATGAAAAACTGTTTTTT
V gene: TRBV5-1; clone size: .; J gene: TRBJ2-7; D gene: .; CDR3 protein: CASSLAKLGTDAYEQYF; CDR3 DNA: TGCGCCAGCAGCTTGGCCAAGTTGGGGACTGATGCCTACGAGCAGTACTTC
V gene: TRBV6-1; clone size: .; J gene: TRBJ2-4; D gene: TRBD2; CDR3 protein: CASSWNRGDIQYF; CDR3 DNA: TGTGCCAGCAGTTGGAACCGGGGGGACATTCAGTACTTC
V gene: TRBV5-1; clone size: .; J gene: TRBJ2-5; D gene: .; CDR3 protein: CASSAMDSLQETQYF; CDR3 DNA: TGCGCCAGCAGCGCTATGGACAGTTTACAAGAGACCCAGTACTTC
V gene: TRBV10-3; clone size: .; J gene: TRBJ2-2; D gene: .; CDR3 protein: CAISQSGGWTGELFF; CDR3 DNA: TGTGCCATCAGCCAGTCGGGGGGCTGGACCGGGGAGCTGTTTTTT
V gene: TRBV11-3; clone size: .; J gene: TRBJ2-7; D gene: TRBD2; CDR3 protein: CASSPKAGQSYEQYF; CDR3 DNA: TGTGCCAGCAGCCCAAAAGCGGGGCAATCCTACGAGCAGTACTTC
V gene: TRBV6-5; clone size: .; J gene: TRBJ2-1; D gene: TRBD2; CDR3 protein: CASSYSRGGRGDEQFF; CDR3 DNA: TGTGCCAGCAGTTACTCGAGAGGCGGGAGGGGAGATGAGCAGTTCTTC
V gene: TRBV5-1; clone size: .; J gene: TRBJ2-7; D gene: .; CDR3 protein: CASSLAGRAYEQYF; CDR3 DNA: TGCGCCAGCAGCTTGGCGGGAAGGGCCTACGAGCAGTACTTC
V gene: TRBV5-6; clone size: .; J gene: TRBJ1-1; D gene: .; CDR3 protein: CASSSVYPWNTEAFF; CDR3 DNA: TGTGCCAGCAGTTCCGTTTATCCCTGGAACACTGAAGCTTTCTTT
V gene: TRBV2; clone size: .; J gene: TRBJ1-1; D gene: .; CDR3 protein: CASSGGVNTEAFF; CDR3 DNA: TGTGCCAGCAGTGGGGGGGTAAACACTGAAGCTTTCTTT
V gene: TRBV30; clone size: .; J gene: TRBJ2-1; D gene: TRBD1; CDR3 protein: CAGDRGGEQFF; CDR3 DNA: TGTGCTGGTGACAGGGGCGGTGAGCAGTTCTTC
V gene: TRBV5-1; clone size: .; J gene: TRBJ2-7; D gene: TRBD2; CDR3 protein: CASSLVSSGSDYEQYF; CDR3 DNA: TGCGCCAGCAGCTTGGTGTCTAGCGGGAGCGACTACGAGCAGTACTTC
V gene: TRBV2; clone size: .; J gene: TRBJ1-1; D gene: .; CDR3 protein: CASREQTGTEAFF; CDR3 DNA: TGTGCCAGCAGGGAACAGACAGGCACTGAAGCTTTCTTT
V gene: TRBV6-1; clone size: .; J gene: TRBJ2-6; D gene: .; CDR3 protein: CASSQGPSGANVLTF; CDR3 DNA: TGTGCCAGCAGTCAAGGTCCTTCTGGGGCCAACGTCCTGACTTTC
V gene: TRBV11-2; clone size: .; J gene: TRBJ2-7; D gene: TRBD2; CDR3 protein: CASRQNLADRYEQYF; CDR3 DNA: TGTGCCAGCAGGCAGAATCTAGCGGACCGCTACGAGCAGTACTTC
V gene: TRBV28; clone size: .; J gene: TRBJ1-1; D gene: .; CDR3 protein: CASSLPTGQNTEAFF; CDR3 DNA: TGTGCCAGCAGTCTCCCAACAGGGCAGAACACTGAAGCTTTCTTT
V gene: TRBV2; clone size: .; J gene: TRBJ2-7; D gene: TRBD2; CDR3 protein: CASSRLAGGTLLSYEQYF; CDR3 DNA: TGTGCCAGCAGTAGGCTAGCGGGAGGGACGTTGCTCTCCTACGAGCAGTACTTC
V gene: TRBV7-3; clone size: .; J gene: TRBJ2-2; D gene: TRBD2; CDR3 protein: CASSVLAGGNTGELFF; CDR3 DNA: TGTGCCAGCAGCGTCCTAGCGGGAGGCAACACCGGGGAGCTGTTTTTT
V gene: TRBV21-1; clone size: .; J gene: TRBJ2-5; D gene: .; CDR3 protein: CASSRVASDSHKYQETQYF; CDR3 DNA: TGTGCCAGCAGTCGAGTCGCTAGCGACAGCCACAAGTACCAAGAGACCCAGTACTTC
V gene: TRBV19; clone size: .; J gene: TRBJ2-7; D gene: TRBD2; CDR3 protein: CASSIRLAAPEQYF; CDR3 DNA: TGTGCCAGTAGTATAAGGCTAGCGGCCCCCGAGCAGTACTTC
V gene: TRBV5-8; clone size: .; J gene: TRBJ1-6; D gene: .; CDR3 protein: CASSSIGQPNSPLHF; CDR3 DNA: TGTGCCAGCAGCTCAATCGGACAGCCAAATTCACCCCTCCACTTT
V gene: TRBV2; clone size: .; J gene: TRBJ1-3; D gene: .; CDR3 protein: CASTFSGNTIYF; CDR3 DNA: TGTGCCAGCACGTTCTCTGGAAACACCATATATTTT
V gene: TRBV5-1; clone size: .; J gene: TRBJ1-3; D gene: .; CDR3 protein: CASSLGDISGNTIYF; CDR3 DNA: TGCGCCAGCAGCTTGGGGGACATCTCTGGAAACACCATATATTTT
V gene: TRBV28; clone size: .; J gene: TRBJ2-6; D gene: .; CDR3 protein: CASSGGVAGANVLTF; CDR3 DNA: TGTGCCAGCAGTGGAGGCGTTGCTGGGGCCAACGTCCTGACTTTC
V gene: TRBV5-1; clone size: .; J gene: TRBJ2-7; D gene: TRBD1; CDR3 protein: CASSLGPGQDSYEQYF; CDR3 DNA: TGCGCCAGCAGCTTGGGACCGGGACAGGACTCCTACGAGCAGTACTTC
V gene: TRBV10-3; clone size: .; J gene: TRBJ2-3; D gene: TRBD1; CDR3 protein: CAIGTGGASTDTQYF; CDR3 DNA: TGTGCCATCGGAACAGGGGGCGCAAGCACAGATACGCAGTATTTT
V gene: TRBV9; clone size: .; J gene: TRBJ2-1; D gene: TRBD2; CDR3 protein: CASSPRSGTLYNEQFF; CDR3 DNA: TGTGCCAGCAGCCCCCGGAGCGGGACCTTATACAATGAGCAGTTCTTC
V gene: TRBV5-1; clone size: few; J gene: TRBJ2-7; D gene: TRBD1; CDR3 protein: CASSPGTGGYEQYF; CDR3 DNA: TGCGCCAGCAGCCCCGGGACAGGGGGCTACGAGCAGTACTTC
V gene: TRBV5-1; clone size: .; J gene: TRBJ1-3; D gene: TRBD1; CDR3 protein: CASSSGQGESGNTIYF; CDR3 DNA: TGCGCCAGCAGCTCCGGACAGGGGGAATCTGGAAACACCATATATTTT
V gene: TRBV7-2; clone size: .; J gene: TRBJ2-7; D gene: .; CDR3 protein: CASSLVLYEQYF; CDR3 DNA: TGTGCCAGCAGCTTAGTTCTCTACGAGCAGTACTTC
V gene: TRBV5-5; clone size: .; J gene: TRBJ2-5; D gene: .; CDR3 protein: CASSLAPRQETQYF; CDR3 DNA: TGTGCCAGCAGCTTGGCCCCTCGGCAAGAGACCCAGTACTTC
V gene: TRBV2; clone size: few; J gene: TRBJ2-7; D gene: .; CDR3 protein: CASSAGFSYEQYF; CDR3 DNA: TGTGCCAGCAGTGCAGGTTTCTCCTACGAGCAGTACTTC
V gene: TRBV6-1; clone size: once; J gene: TRBJ2-5; D gene: TRBD2; CDR3 protein: CASTSGRFVETQYF; CDR3 DNA: TGTGCCAGCACTAGCGGGAGGTTTGTAGAGACCCAGTACTTC
V gene: TRBV5-1; clone size: .; J gene: TRBJ2-7; D gene: .; CDR3 protein: CASSLGTEFNEQYF; CDR3 DNA: TGCGCCAGCAGCTTGGGGACAGAGTTTAACGAGCAGTACTTC
V gene: TRBV10-3; clone size: once; J gene: TRBJ1-2; D gene: TRBD1; CDR3 protein: CAISPGQGANYGYTF; CDR3 DNA: TGTGCCATCAGTCCCGGACAGGGTGCTAACTATGGCTACACCTTC
V gene: TRBV4-1; clone size: .; J gene: TRBJ1-6; D gene: TRBD1; CDR3 protein: CASSQVLQTGYNSPLHF; CDR3 DNA: TGCGCCAGCAGCCAAGTCCTCCAGACAGGGTATAATTCACCCCTCCACTTT
V gene: TRBV4-1; clone size: .; J gene: TRBJ1-1; D gene: .; CDR3 protein: CASSQRLGTPGEAFF; CDR3 DNA: TGCGCCAGCAGCCAACGCCTCGGGACACCTGGGGAAGCTTTCTTT
V gene: TRBV5-1; clone size: .; J gene: TRBJ2-3; D gene: TRBD2; CDR3 protein: CASTTGLAGAFTQYF; CDR3 DNA: TGCGCCAGCACCACGGGACTAGCGGGGGCTTTTACGCAGTATTTT
V gene: TRBV29-1; clone size: .; J gene: TRBJ2-5; D gene: .; CDR3 protein: CSVVFPSRGPETQYF; CDR3 DNA: TGCAGCGTTGTTTTTCCCTCCAGGGGTCCTGAGACCCAGTACTTC
V gene: TRBV7-8; clone size: .; J gene: TRBJ2-1; D gene: .; CDR3 protein: CATTTSGRGQYNEQFF; CDR3 DNA: TGTGCCACCACGACTTCCGGGCGGGGCCAATACAATGAGCAGTTCTTC
V gene: TRBV9; clone size: .; J gene: TRBJ2-7; D gene: TRBD1; CDR3 protein: CASSVDSGSGGTYEQYF; CDR3 DNA: TGTGCCAGCAGCGTAGACAGTGGGTCAGGGGGAACCTACGAGCAGTACTTC
V gene: TRBV11-3; clone size: .; J gene: TRBJ1-6; D gene: .; CDR3 protein: CASSLDLQGSPLHF; CDR3 DNA: TGTGCCAGCAGCTTAGATCTTCAGGGTTCACCCCTCCACTTT
V gene: TRBV6-5; clone size: once; J gene: TRBJ2-1; D gene: TRBD2; CDR3 protein: CASSPAGEGNEQFF; CDR3 DNA: TGTGCCAGCAGTCCAGCGGGAGAGGGCAATGAGCAGTTCTTC
V gene: TRBV30; clone size: once; J gene: TRBJ1-2; D gene: .; CDR3 protein: CAWSTRQGNGYTF; CDR3 DNA: TGTGCCTGGAGCACCCGGCAGGGGAATGGCTACACCTTC
V gene: TRBV6-1; clone size: .; J gene: TRBJ1-5; D gene: .; CDR3 protein: CASSLENYQPQHF; CDR3 DNA: TGTGCCAGCAGCCTCGAGAATTATCAGCCCCAGCATTTT
V gene: TRBV18; clone size: .; J gene: TRBJ1-2; D gene: .; CDR3 protein: CASSQNRDKGYGYTF; CDR3 DNA: TGTGCCAGCTCACAGAACAGGGATAAGGGCTATGGCTACACCTTC